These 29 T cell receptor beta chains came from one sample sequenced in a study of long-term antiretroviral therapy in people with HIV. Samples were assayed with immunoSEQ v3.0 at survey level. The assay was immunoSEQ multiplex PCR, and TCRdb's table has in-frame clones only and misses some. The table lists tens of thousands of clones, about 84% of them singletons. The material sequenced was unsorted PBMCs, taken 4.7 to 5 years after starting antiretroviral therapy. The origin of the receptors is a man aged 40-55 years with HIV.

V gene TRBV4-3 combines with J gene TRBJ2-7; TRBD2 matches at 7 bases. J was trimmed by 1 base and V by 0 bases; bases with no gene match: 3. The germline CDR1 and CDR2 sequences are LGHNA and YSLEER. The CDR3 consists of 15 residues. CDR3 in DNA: TGCGCCAGCAGCCAAGAGTCGGGGGGTTCCTACGAGCAGTACTTC. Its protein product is CASSQESGGSYEQYF.

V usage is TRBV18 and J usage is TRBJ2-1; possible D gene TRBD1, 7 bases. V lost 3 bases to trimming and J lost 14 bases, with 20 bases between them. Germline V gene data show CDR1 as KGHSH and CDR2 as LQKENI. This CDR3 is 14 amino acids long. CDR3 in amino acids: CASSPVQGGTGEFF. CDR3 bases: TGTGCCAGCTCACCTGTGCAGGGGGGTACAGGGGAGTTCTTC.

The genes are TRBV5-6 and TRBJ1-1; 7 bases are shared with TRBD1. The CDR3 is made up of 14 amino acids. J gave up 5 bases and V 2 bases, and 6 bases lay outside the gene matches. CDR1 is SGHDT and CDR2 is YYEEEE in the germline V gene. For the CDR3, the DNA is TGTGCCAGCAGCTTACAGGGGAAGATGACTGAAGCTTTCTTT. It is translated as CASSLQGKMTEAFF.

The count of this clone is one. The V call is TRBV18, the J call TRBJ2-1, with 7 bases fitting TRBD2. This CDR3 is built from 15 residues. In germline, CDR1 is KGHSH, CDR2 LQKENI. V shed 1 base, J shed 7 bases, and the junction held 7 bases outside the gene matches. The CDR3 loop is CASSPRGSSGNEQFF. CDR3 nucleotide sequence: TGTGCCAGCTCACCACGCGGGAGCTCCGGGAATGAGCAGTTCTTC.

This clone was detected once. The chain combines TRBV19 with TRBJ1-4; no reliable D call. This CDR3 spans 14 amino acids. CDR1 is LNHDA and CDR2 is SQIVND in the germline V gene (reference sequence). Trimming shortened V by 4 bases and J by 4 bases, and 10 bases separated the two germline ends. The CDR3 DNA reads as TGTGCCAGTAGTAGCAGAATACTTAATGAAAAACTGTTTTTT. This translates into CASSSRILNEKLFF.

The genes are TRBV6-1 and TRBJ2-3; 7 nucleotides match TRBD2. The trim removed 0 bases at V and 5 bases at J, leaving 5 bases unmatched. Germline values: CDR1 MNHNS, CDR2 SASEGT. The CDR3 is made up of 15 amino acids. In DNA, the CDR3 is TGTGCCAGCAGTGAAGCGCCCGGGAGGCTAGATACGCAGTATTTT. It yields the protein CASSEAPGRLDTQYF.

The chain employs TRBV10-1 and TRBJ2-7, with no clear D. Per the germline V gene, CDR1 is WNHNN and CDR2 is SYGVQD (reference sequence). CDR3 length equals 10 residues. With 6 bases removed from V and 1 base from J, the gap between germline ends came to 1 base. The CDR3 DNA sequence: TGCGCCAGCAGATCCTACGAGCAGTACTTC. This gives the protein CASRSYEQYF.

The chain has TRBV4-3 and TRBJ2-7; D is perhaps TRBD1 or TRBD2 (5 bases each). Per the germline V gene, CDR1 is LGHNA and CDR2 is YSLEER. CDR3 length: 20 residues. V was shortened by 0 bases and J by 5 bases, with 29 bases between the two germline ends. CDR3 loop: CASSQEYQGVANPDSNEQYF. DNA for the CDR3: TGCGCCAGCAGCCAAGAATATCAGGGAGTGGCGAATCCCGACTCTAACGAGCAGTACTTC.

The CDR3, as DNA: TGCGCCAGCAGCTTCAGCGACAGGGCGACTGAAGCTTTCTTT. This translates into CASSFSDRATEAFF. This chain links TRBV5-1 with TRBJ1-1; 7 bases map to TRBD1. The CDR3 contains 14 residues. Germline V gene lookup returns CDR1 SGHRS and CDR2 YFSETQ. The ends lost 2 bases at V and 5 bases at J; junction bases unmatched: 6.

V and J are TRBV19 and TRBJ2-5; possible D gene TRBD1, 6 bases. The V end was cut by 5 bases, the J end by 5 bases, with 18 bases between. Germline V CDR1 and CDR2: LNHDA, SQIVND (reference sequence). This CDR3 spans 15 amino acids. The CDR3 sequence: CASSPGQGRLETQYF. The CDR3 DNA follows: TGTGCCAGTAGTCCGGGCCAGGGGCGTTTGGAGACCCAGTACTTC.

The CDR3 here is CASSLDGQGHYEQYF. The CDR3 region has the DNA TGCGCCAGCAGCTTGGATGGACAGGGACACTACGAGCAGTACTTC. This chain joins TRBV5-1 and TRBJ2-7, with TRBD1 matching 8 bases. CDR3 length equals 15 residues. Germline V gene data show CDR1 as SGHRS and CDR2 as YFSETQ. V gave up 0 bases and J gave up 3 bases; unmatched junction bases: 5.

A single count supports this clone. CDR3 bases: TGTGCCAGCAGCTCGAGCCGGGACAGGGGGACGGATACGCAGTATTTT. It yields the protein CASSSSRDRGTDTQYF. The chain links TRBV9 to TRBJ2-3, with 11 bases fitting TRBD1. The germline gives CDR1 SGDLS, CDR2 YYNGEE. Trimming cost V 4 bases and J 6 bases; bases outside gene matches: 10. This CDR3 contains 16 residues.

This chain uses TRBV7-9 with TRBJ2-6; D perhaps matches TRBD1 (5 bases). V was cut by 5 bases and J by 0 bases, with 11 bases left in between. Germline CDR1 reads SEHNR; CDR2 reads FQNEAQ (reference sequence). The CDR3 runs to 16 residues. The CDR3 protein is CASSTGRSSGANVLTF. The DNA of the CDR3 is TGTGCCAGCAGCACAGGACGCAGCTCTGGGGCCAACGTCCTGACTTTC.

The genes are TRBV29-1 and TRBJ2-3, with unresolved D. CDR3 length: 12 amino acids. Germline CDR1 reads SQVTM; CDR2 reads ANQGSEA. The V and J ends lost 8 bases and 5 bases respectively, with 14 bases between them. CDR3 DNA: TGCAGCTGCCAACCTGGCCAAGATACGCAGTATTTT. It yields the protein CSCQPGQDTQYF.

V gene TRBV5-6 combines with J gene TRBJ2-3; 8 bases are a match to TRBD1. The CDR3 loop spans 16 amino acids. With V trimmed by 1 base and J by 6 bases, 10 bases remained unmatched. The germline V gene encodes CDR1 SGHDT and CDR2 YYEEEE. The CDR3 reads CASSLFGSGGADTQYF. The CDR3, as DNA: TGTGCCAGCAGCTTGTTTGGGTCAGGGGGCGCGGATACGCAGTATTTT. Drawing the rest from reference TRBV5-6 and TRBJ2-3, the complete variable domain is DAGVTQSPTHLIKTRGQQVTLRCSPKSGHDTVSWYQQALGQGPQFIFQYYEEEERQRGNFPDRFSGHQFPNYSSELNVNALLLGDSALYLCASSLFGSGGADTQYFGPGTRLTVL.

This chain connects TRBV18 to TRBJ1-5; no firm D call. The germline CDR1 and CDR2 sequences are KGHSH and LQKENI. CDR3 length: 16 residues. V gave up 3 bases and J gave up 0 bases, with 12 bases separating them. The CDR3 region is CASSPFSLYSNQPQHF. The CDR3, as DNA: TGTGCCAGCTCACCTTTCAGTCTTTATAGCAATCAGCCCCAGCATTTT.

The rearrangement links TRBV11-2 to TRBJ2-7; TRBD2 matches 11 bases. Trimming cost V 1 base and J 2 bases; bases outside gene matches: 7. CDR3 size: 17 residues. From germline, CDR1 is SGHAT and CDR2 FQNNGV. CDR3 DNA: TGTGCCAGCAGCTTAGGGGGGACTAGCGGACAGCCCTACGAGCAGTACTTC. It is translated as CASSLGGTSGQPYEQYF.

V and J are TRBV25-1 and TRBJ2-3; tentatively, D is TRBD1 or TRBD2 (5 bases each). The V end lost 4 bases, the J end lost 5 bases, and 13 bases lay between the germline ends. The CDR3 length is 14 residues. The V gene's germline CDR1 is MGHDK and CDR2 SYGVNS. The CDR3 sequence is CASSGDLGRDTQYF. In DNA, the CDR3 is TGTGCCAGCAGTGGGGACCTTGGGAGAGATACGCAGTATTTT.

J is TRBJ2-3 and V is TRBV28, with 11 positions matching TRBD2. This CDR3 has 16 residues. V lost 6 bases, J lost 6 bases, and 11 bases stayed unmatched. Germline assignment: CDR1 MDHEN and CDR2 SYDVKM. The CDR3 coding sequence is TGTGCCAGCAGCCGACTAGCGGGACGGGATGTGGATACGCAGTATTTT. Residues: CASSRLAGRDVDTQYF.

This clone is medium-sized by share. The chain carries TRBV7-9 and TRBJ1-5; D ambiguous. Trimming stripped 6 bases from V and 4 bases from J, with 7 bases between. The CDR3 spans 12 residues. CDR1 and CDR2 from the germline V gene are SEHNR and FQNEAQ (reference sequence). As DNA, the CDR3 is TGTGCCAGCAGACCCGATAATCAGCCCCAGCATTTT. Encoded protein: CASRPDNQPQHF.

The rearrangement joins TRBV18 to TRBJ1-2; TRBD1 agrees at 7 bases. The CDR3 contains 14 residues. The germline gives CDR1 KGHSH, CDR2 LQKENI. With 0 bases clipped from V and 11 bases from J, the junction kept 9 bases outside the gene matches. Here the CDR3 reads CASSPPSDRREYTF. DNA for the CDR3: TGTGCCAGCTCACCACCATCGGACAGGCGAGAGTACACCTTC.

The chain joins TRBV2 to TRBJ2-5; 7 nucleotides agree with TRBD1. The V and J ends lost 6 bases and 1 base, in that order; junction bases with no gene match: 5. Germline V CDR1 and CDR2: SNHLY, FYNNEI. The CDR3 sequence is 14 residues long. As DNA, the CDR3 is TGTGCCAGCAGGTCGAGGGGGCCCCAAGAGACCCAGTACTTC. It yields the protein CASRSRGPQETQYF. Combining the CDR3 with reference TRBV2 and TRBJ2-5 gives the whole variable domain EPEVTQTPSHQVTQMGQEVILRCVPISNHLYFYWYRQILGQKVEFLVSFYNNEISEKSEIFDDQFSVERPDGSNFTLKIRSTKLEDSAMYFCASRSRGPQETQYFGPGTRLLVL.

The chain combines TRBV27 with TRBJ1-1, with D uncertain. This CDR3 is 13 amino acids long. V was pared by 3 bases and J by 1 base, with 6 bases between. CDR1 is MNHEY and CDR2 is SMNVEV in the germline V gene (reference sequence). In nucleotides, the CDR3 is TGTGCCAGCAGTTTTGCCGAGAACACTGAAGCTTTCTTT. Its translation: CASSFAENTEAFF.

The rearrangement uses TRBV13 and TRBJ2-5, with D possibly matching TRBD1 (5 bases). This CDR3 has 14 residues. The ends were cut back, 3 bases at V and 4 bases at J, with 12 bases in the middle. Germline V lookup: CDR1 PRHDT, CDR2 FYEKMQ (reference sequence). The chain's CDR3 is CASSLSQGGETQYF. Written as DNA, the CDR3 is TGTGCCAGCAGCTTGAGCCAGGGCGGAGAGACCCAGTACTTC.

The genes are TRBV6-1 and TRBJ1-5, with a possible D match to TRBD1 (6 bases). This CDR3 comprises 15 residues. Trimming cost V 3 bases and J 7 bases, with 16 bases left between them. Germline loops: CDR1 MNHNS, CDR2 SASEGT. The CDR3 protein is CASSDMGGRTQPQHF. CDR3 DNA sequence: TGTGCCAGCAGTGATATGGGGGGCAGGACGCAGCCCCAGCATTTT.

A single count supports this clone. The CDR3 DNA is TGTGCCAGCTCAATCCAGGGCTCTGACTATGGCTACACCTTC. It codes for CASSIQGSDYGYTF. The chain is built from TRBV18 and TRBJ1-2; weak D call: TRBD1 (5 bases). Germline V gene sequence: CDR1 KGHSH, CDR2 LQKENI. Trimming left V 5 bases short and J 3 bases short, with 13 bases between. This CDR3 spans 14 amino acids.

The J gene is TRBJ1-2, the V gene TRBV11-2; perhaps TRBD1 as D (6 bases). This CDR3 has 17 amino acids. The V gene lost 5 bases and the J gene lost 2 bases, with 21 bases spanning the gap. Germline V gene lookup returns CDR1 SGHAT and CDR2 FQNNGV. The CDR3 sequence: CASSPLGPGQFNYGYTF. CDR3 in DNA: TGTGCCAGCAGCCCCCTGGGTCCGGGACAATTCAACTATGGCTACACCTTC.

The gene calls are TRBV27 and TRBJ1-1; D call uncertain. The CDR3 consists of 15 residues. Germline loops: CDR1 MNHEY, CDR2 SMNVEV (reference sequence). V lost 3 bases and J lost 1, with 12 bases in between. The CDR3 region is CASSLLLGGNTEAFF. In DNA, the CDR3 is TGTGCCAGCAGTTTGCTTCTCGGAGGGAACACTGAAGCTTTCTTT.

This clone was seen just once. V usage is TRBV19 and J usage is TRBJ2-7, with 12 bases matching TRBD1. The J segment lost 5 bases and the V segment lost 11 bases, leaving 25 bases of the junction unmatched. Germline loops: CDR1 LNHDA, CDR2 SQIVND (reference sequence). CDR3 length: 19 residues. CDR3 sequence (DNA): TGTGCCGCCCTGTCCGGGACAGGGGGCTTCAGACTGCTACAGGACGAGCAGTACTTC. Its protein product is CAALSGTGGFRLLQDEQYF.